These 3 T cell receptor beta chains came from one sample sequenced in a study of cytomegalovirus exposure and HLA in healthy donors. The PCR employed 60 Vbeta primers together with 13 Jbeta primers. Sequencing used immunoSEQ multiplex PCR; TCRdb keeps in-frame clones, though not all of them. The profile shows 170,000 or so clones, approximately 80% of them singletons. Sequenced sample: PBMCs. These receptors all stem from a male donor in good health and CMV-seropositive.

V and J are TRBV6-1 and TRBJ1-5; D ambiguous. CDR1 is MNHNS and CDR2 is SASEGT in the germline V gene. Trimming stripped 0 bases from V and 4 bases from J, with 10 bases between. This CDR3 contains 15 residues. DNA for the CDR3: TGTGCCAGCAGTGAAGCGGGCCAACAAAATCAGCCCCAGCATTTT. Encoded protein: CASSEAGQQNQPQHF.

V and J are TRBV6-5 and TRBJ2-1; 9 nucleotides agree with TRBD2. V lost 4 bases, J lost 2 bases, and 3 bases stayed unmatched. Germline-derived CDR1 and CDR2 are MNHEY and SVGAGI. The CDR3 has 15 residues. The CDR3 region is CASSSLAGTYNEQFF. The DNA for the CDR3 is TGTGCCAGCAGTTCCCTAGCGGGGACCTACAATGAGCAGTTCTTC.

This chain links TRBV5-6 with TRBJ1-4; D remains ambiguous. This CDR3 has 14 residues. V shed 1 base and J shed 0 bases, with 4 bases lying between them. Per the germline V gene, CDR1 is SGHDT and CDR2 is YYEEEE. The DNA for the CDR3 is TGTGCCAGCAGCTTGTCAGCAACTAATGAAAAACTGTTTTTT. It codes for CASSLSATNEKLFF.